Each of the 24 T cell receptor beta chains below was sequenced from the same sample in a study of blood T cell repertoires in COVID-19 (dated by TCRdb to between 2020 and 2021). Library prep was done by the immunoSEQ multiplex PCR assay. Held by TCRdb, this immuneACCESS table contains in-frame sequences only and omits some clones. Under half of the omission traces to an unresolved V gene where checked; the cause of the rest is unknown. The sample profile shows 300,000 to 450,000 clones; around 87% of them were found once. The ten largest clones capture 8% to 13% of the sample. The specimen was peripheral blood. The source is a woman aged 30 to 39 with COVID-19, enrolled during active disease.

This rearrangement joins TRBV3-1 (or the pseudogene TRBV3-2) to TRBJ2-3; 8 bases align to TRBD2. V lost 3 bases and J lost 2; bases outside the gene matches: 4. In germline, CDR1 is LGHDT, CDR2 YNNKEL (reference sequence). CDR3 length: 15 residues. Written as DNA, the CDR3 is TGTGCCAGCAGCCAGCTAGCGGGCATCACAGATACGCAGTATTTT. Protein: CASSQLAGITDTQYF.

CDR3 nucleotides: TGTGCCAGCAGCCAAGAATCCGGTTCACCCCTCCACTTT. This translates into CASSQESGSPLHF. The chain recombines TRBV4-2 with TRBJ1-6; D ambiguous. This CDR3 spans 13 amino acids. V lost 0 bases, J lost 9 bases, and 6 bases lay in between. Germline lookup yields CDR1 LGHNA and CDR2 YNFKEQ.

The CDR3 DNA sequence: TGTGCCAGTAGGGGCGGGAGAATTCGCGAGCAGTACTTC. Translating it yields CASRGGRIREQYF. The rearrangement links TRBV19 to TRBJ2-7; 7 nucleotides line up with TRBD2. The CDR3 has 13 amino acids. The V segment lost 6 bases and the J segment 6 bases; nucleotides outside the gene matches: 8. The germline CDR1 and CDR2 sequences are LNHDA and SQIVND (reference sequence).

The V and J genes are TRBV19 and TRBJ2-6; D may be TRBD2 (6 bases). The CDR3 contains 18 residues. Germline V gene data show CDR1 as LNHDA and CDR2 as SQIVND (reference sequence). V shed 0 bases and J shed 2 bases, with 14 bases lying between them. CDR3 residues: CASSIDLLGGAGANVLTF. DNA for the CDR3: TGTGCCAGTAGTATAGATCTACTTGGAGGGGCTGGGGCCAACGTCCTGACTTTC.

This clone occurred once. The rearrangement links TRBV7-8 to TRBJ1-5; 9 bases are a match to TRBD1. J was trimmed by 1 base and V by 5 bases; bases with no gene match: 3. This CDR3 spans 15 amino acids. The germline CDR1 and CDR2 sequences are SGHVS and FQNEAQ. CDR3: CASSRGTGSNQPQHF. The CDR3 nucleotides are TGTGCCAGCAGCCGAGGGACAGGGAGCAATCAGCCCCAGCATTTT.

The V call is TRBV19, the J call TRBJ1-6; 9 nucleotides agree with TRBD1. This CDR3 comprises 14 residues. The V gene's germline CDR1 is LNHDA and CDR2 SQIVND (reference sequence). The ends lost 5 bases at V and 10 bases at J; junction bases unmatched: 6. CDR3 amino acids: CASSLRDRASPLHF. The CDR3, as DNA: TGTGCCAGTAGTCTCCGGGACAGGGCCTCACCCCTCCACTTT.

The V and J genes are TRBV9 and TRBJ1-1; the D is unclear. The CDR3 covers 15 residues. The germline CDR1 and CDR2 sequences are SGDLS and YYNGEE. Trimming removed 4 bases at V and 0 bases at J, with 13 bases between. This CDR3 is CASSPSNTVNTEAFF. The DNA of the CDR3 is TGTGCCAGCAGCCCGTCAAATACAGTGAACACTGAAGCTTTCTTT.

The CDR3 is CASSPPRLASRTGELFF. Written as DNA, the CDR3 is TGTGCCAGCAGCCCTCCCCGACTAGCGTCGAGGACCGGGGAGCTGTTTTTT. The genes are TRBV6-2 or TRBV6-3 and TRBJ2-2, with 8 positions matching TRBD2. This CDR3 contains 17 residues. V gave up 6 bases and J gave up 5 bases; unmatched junction bases: 14. The V gene's germline CDR1 is MNHEY and CDR2 SVGEGT.

V gene TRBV3-1 (or the pseudogene TRBV3-2) combines with J gene TRBJ1-1, with D possibly matching TRBD1 (6 bases). The CDR3 runs 15 residues. Germline loops: CDR1 LGHDT, CDR2 YNNKEL (reference sequence). V dropped 1 base and J dropped 3 bases, with 12 bases sitting between them. CDR3 amino acids: CASSQVTGMYTEAFF. In DNA, the CDR3 is TGTGCCAGCAGCCAAGTAACAGGGATGTACACTGAAGCTTTCTTT.

The chain couples TRBV5-6 to TRBJ1-5; TRBD1 agrees at 7 bases. Per the germline V gene, CDR1 is SGHDT and CDR2 is YYEEEE. The junction had 1 base not matched to a gene; V was cut back by 0 bases and J by 7 bases. The CDR3 spans 13 residues. The CDR3 DNA is TGTGCCAGCAGCTTGGACAGGGGCCAGCCCCAGCATTTT. It encodes CASSLDRGQPQHF.

V and J are TRBV19 and TRBJ1-1; D is possibly TRBD1 (6 bases). V lost 6 bases to trimming and J lost 0 bases, with 11 bases between them. CDR1 and CDR2 (germline): LNHDA, SQIVND (reference sequence). CDR3 length equals 14 residues. Written as DNA, the CDR3 is TGTGCCAGTAGCGAAGGGACACTGAACACTGAAGCTTTCTTT. Translated: CASSEGTLNTEAFF.

V and J are TRBV3-1 (or the pseudogene TRBV3-2) and TRBJ2-4; D is ambiguous. Trimming took off 1 base at V and 0 bases at J, with 10 bases between the two ends. From germline, CDR1 is LGHDT and CDR2 YNNKEL (reference sequence). The CDR3 spans 16 residues. The CDR3 reads CASSQGPTGAKNIQYF. CDR3 sequence (DNA): TGTGCCAGCAGCCAAGGTCCGACGGGAGCCAAAAACATTCAGTACTTC.

The rearrangement uses TRBV28 and TRBJ2-1; 8 bases fit TRBD2. The CDR3 covers 15 residues. Germline values: CDR1 MDHEN, CDR2 SYDVKM. The V segment lost 3 bases and the J segment 9 bases; nucleotides outside the gene matches: 10. The CDR3 region has the DNA TGTGCCAGCAGTTTTACGGGAGGGCCAGTTGGTGAGCAGTTCTTC. It encodes CASSFTGGPVGEQFF.

J is TRBJ2-4 and V is TRBV3-1 (or the pseudogene TRBV3-2); possibly TRBD2 for D (6 bases). V gave up 4 bases and J gave up 0 bases, with 16 bases separating them. This CDR3 has 17 residues. Germline V gives CDR1 LGHDT, CDR2 YNNKEL (reference sequence). The CDR3 is CASSPPVLEGAKNIQYF. As DNA, the CDR3 is TGTGCCAGCAGCCCTCCGGTTCTGGAGGGAGCCAAAAACATTCAGTACTTC.

This chain joins TRBV19 and TRBJ2-3; 14 bases agree with TRBD2. The CDR3 is 15 residues long. The J segment lost 4 bases and the V segment lost 3 bases, leaving 0 bases of the junction unmatched. CDR1 is LNHDA, CDR2 SQIVND, per germline (reference sequence). CDR3 sequence: CASSMGLAGADTQYF. The CDR3 coding sequence is TGTGCCAGTAGTATGGGACTAGCGGGAGCAGATACGCAGTATTTT.

The V call is TRBV12-3 or TRBV12-4, the J call TRBJ1-5, with 9 bases identical to TRBD1. The V segment lost 6 bases and the J segment 11 bases; nucleotides outside the gene matches: 8. CDR3 length equals 13 residues. This chain's CDR3 is CASSLGQGRAQHF. For the CDR3, the DNA is TGTGCCAGCAGCTTGGGACAGGGTAGAGCCCAGCATTTT.

The chain's CDR3 is CASSEIAGVYYNEQFF. CDR3 in DNA: TGTGCCAGCAGTGAAATAGCGGGAGTGTACTACAATGAGCAGTTCTTC. This rearrangement joins TRBV6-1 to TRBJ2-1, with 9 bases fitting TRBD2. CDR1 MNHNS and CDR2 SASEGT come from the germline V gene. J lost 3 bases, V lost 2 bases, and 5 bases had no gene match. The CDR3 is 16 amino acids.

The rearrangement uses TRBV19 and TRBJ2-3; 10 bases align to TRBD2. The germline gives CDR1 LNHDA, CDR2 SQIVND (reference sequence). This CDR3 has 16 residues. Trimming removed 5 bases from V and 2 bases from J; junction bases left unmatched: 7. CDR3 in DNA: TGTGCCAGTAGTCTCGGACTAGCGGACCCCACAGATACGCAGTATTTT. Its protein product is CASSLGLADPTDTQYF. The full variable domain, with the rest looked up from reference TRBV19 and TRBJ2-3, is DGGITQSPKYLFRKEGQNVTLSCEQNLNHDAMYWYRQDPGQGLRLIYYSQIVNDFQKGDIAEGYSVSREKKESFPLTVTSAQKNPTAFYLCASSLGLADPTDTQYFGPGTRLTVL.

The V and J genes are TRBV6-5 and TRBJ2-7; 7 nucleotides agree with TRBD1. This CDR3 region has 14 residues. After removal of 4 bases from V and 0 bases from J, the junction contained 3 bases not matched to a gene. Germline V gene lookup returns CDR1 MNHEY and CDR2 SVGAGI. CDR3 coding DNA: TGTGCCAGCAGTTTAGACAGGGTCTCCTACGAGCAGTACTTC. The encoded protein is CASSLDRVSYEQYF.

V gene TRBV4-3 combines with J gene TRBJ1-4, with no clear D. The CDR3 loop spans 15 amino acids. The V gene lost 0 bases and the J gene lost 4 bases, with 9 bases spanning the gap. CDR1 is LGHNA and CDR2 is YSLEER in the germline V gene. The CDR3 nucleotides read TGCGCCAGCAGCCAAGATGCAAGACTTAATGAAAAACTGTTTTTT. As protein: CASSQDARLNEKLFF.

This clone was seen only once. This sequence joins TRBV11-2 and TRBJ2-1; TRBD1 matches 9 bases. With 6 bases clipped from V and 5 bases from J, the junction kept 2 bases outside the gene matches. The germline V gene encodes CDR1 SGHAT and CDR2 FQNNGV. The CDR3 sequence is 13 residues long. CDR3 in amino acids: CASRGTGHNEQFF. The CDR3 region has the DNA TGTGCCAGCAGAGGGACAGGGCACAATGAGCAGTTCTTC.

The chain uses TRBV20-1 and TRBJ1-1; D remains unclear. Germline V lookup: CDR1 DFQATT, CDR2 SNEGSKA (reference sequence). The CDR3 runs 10 residues. The CDR3 loop is CSAFWRAAFF. The CDR3 DNA is TGCAGCGCATTTTGGCGGGCAGCTTTCTTT.

The chain recombines TRBV11-2 with TRBJ1-1; D is uncertain. Germline CDR1 is SGHAT and CDR2 is FQNNGV. CDR3 length equals 16 residues. V lost 1 base to trimming and J lost 3 bases, with 15 bases between them. The chain's CDR3 is CASSLGELSRDTEAFF. In nucleotides, the CDR3 is TGTGCCAGCAGCTTAGGTGAGCTCTCTCGGGACACTGAAGCTTTCTTT. Full variable domain (remainder filled in from reference TRBV11-2 and TRBJ1-1): EAGVAQSPRYKIIEKRQSVAFWCNPISGHATLYWYQQILGQGPKLLIQFQNNGVVDDSQLPKDRFSAERLKGVDSTLKIQPAKLEDSAVYLCASSLGELSRDTEAFFGQGTRLTVV.

The CDR3 is CASSASGSNQPQHF. CDR3 sequence (DNA): TGTGCCAGCAGCGCCTCAGGGAGCAATCAGCCCCAGCATTTT. This chain uses TRBV9 with TRBJ1-5, with D possibly matching TRBD1 (5 bases). From germline, CDR1 is SGDLS and CDR2 YYNGEE. Trimming cost V 3 bases and J 1 base, with 8 bases left between them. The CDR3 is 14 amino acids. Using reference TRBV9 and TRBJ1-5 for the parts outside the CDR3, the full variable domain is DSGVTQTPKHLITATGQRVTLRCSPRSGDLSVYWYQQSLDQGLQFLIQYYNGEERAKGNILERFSAQQFPDLHSELNLSSLELGDSALYFCASSASGSNQPQHFGDGTRLSIL.